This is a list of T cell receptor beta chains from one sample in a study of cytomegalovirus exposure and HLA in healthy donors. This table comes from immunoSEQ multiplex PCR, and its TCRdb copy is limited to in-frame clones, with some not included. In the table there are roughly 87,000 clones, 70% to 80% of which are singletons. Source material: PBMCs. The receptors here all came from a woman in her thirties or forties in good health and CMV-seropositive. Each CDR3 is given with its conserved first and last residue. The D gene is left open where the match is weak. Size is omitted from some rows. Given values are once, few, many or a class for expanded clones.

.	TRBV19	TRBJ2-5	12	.	TGTGCCAGTAGTCCCCCCTTCGGGTCCCAGTACTTC	CASSPPFGSQYF
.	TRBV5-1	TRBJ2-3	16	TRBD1	TGCGCCAGCAGCTTGGGAGGACAGGGAGTTAAAGATACGCAGTATTTT	CASSLGGQGVKDTQYF
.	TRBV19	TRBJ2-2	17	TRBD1	TGTGCCAGTAGTATGACTGAGGGGACAGTCAACACCGGGGAGCTGTTTTTT	CASSMTEGTVNTGELFF
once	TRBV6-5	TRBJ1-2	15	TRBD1	TGTGCCAGCAGTTACTCCCCAGACAGGGGACCTGGCTACACCTTC	CASSYSPDRGPGYTF
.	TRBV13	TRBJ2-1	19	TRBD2	TGTGCCAGCAGCTTAGTTCAGTTCAGGTCCGGGAGGGCGGGCAATGAGCAGTTCTTC	CASSLVQFRSGRAGNEQFF
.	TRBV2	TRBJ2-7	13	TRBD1	TGTGCCAGCAGTGGGACAGGGGCGGACGAGCAGTACTTC	CASSGTGADEQYF
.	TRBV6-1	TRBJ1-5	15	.	TGTGCCAGCAATGGAGGAGGGAATAGCAATCAGCCCCAGCATTTT	CASNGGGNSNQPQHF
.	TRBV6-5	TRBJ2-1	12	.	TGTGCCACGGAGGACGAGGGTGGTGAGCAGTTCTTC	CATEDEGGEQFF
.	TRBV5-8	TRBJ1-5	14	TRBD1	TGTGCCAGCAGCACGGGACAGGGAAATCAGCCCCAGCATTTT	CASSTGQGNQPQHF
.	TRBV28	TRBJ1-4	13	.	TGTGCCAGCAGTTTATGGACGGGTGAAAAACTGTTTTTT	CASSLWTGEKLFF
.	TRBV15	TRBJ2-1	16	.	TGTGCCACCAGCCACCCTGACAGGGGAGGGGGCAATGAGCAGTTCTTC	CATSHPDRGGGNEQFF
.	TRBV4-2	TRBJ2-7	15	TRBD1	TGTGCCAGCAGCCCCACACTCGGACAGGTCTACGAGCAGTACTTC	CASSPTLGQVYEQYF
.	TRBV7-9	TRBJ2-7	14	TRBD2	TGTGCCAGCAGCTTACTGGCGGGGGGCGGCGAGCAGTACTTC	CASSLLAGGGEQYF
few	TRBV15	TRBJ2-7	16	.	TGTGCCACCAGCAGAGATCAGCGGGCAGGGGGGCACGAGCAGTACTTC	CATSRDQRAGGHEQYF
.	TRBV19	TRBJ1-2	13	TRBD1	TGTGCCGGCTGGGACAGGACTAACTATGGCTACACCTTC	CAGWDRTNYGYTF
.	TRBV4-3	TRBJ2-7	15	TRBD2	TGCGCCAGCAGCCCCCGACTAGCACTGCACGACGAGCAGTACTTC	CASSPRLALHDEQYF
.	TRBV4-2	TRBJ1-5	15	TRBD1	TGTGCCAGCAGCCCTTCGACAGGGAAGGATCAGCCCCAGCATTTT	CASSPSTGKDQPQHF
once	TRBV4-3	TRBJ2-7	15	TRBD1	TGCGCCAGCAGCCAAGAGACAGGGGTGACCTACGAGCAGTACTTC	CASSQETGVTYEQYF
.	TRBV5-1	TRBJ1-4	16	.	TGCGCCAGCAGCCCCCGAACCGGGAAACCAAATGAAAAACTGTTTTTT	CASSPRTGKPNEKLFF
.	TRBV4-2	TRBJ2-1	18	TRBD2	TGTGCCAGCAGCCAAGAAGGCGGACTAGCTTTCTCCTACAATGAGCAGTTCTTC	CASSQEGGLAFSYNEQFF
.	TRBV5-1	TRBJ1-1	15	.	TGCGCCAGCAGCTTGAACGTGGGCTTAGACACTGAAGCTTTCTTT	CASSLNVGLDTEAFF
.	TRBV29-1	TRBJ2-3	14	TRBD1	TGCAGCGTTGGTGGACAGGGCTCAGGAGATACGCAGTATTTT	CSVGGQGSGDTQYF
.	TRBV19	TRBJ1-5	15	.	TGTGCCAGTAAGCGGGGGCCTGATAGCAATCAGCCCCAGCATTTT	CASKRGPDSNQPQHF